The 9 T cell receptor beta chains in this list originate from one sample, sequenced in a study of cytomegalovirus exposure and HLA in healthy donors. Vbeta (60) and Jbeta (13) primers were used in the PCR. Method: immunoSEQ multiplex PCR; TCRdb's copy keeps in-frame clones and lacks some. The table has approximately 100,000 clones, 65% to 85% seen once. Sequenced input: PBMCs. All receptors come from a man in his fifties in good health and CMV-seronegative.

There are a few counts of this clone. The rearrangement joins TRBV7-9 to TRBJ2-1, with 9 bases lining up with TRBD2. Germline assignment: CDR1 SEHNR and CDR2 FQNEAQ (reference sequence). The CDR3 contains 16 residues. V lost 3 bases, J lost 7 bases, and 10 bases stayed unmatched. The CDR3 sequence is CASSFWVSGRGNEQFF. The DNA of the CDR3 is TGTGCCAGCAGCTTTTGGGTTAGCGGGAGAGGTAATGAGCAGTTCTTC.

The gene calls are TRBV14 and TRBJ2-2; TRBD1 aligns across 10 bases. Germline V gives CDR1 SGHDN, CDR2 FVKESK. The CDR3 totals 21 residues. Germline trimming cut 7 bases from V and 1 base from J; bases unmatched to any gene: 21. This chain's CDR3 is CASTRATGTGVCEKNTGELFF. In DNA form, the CDR3 reads TGTGCCAGCACCCGAGCGACGGGGACAGGGGTTTGTGAAAAGAACACCGGGGAGCTGTTTTTT.

The J gene is TRBJ1-6, the V gene TRBV6-6; no clear D. V shed 1 base and J shed 8 bases, with 9 bases lying between them. The germline V gene has CDR1 MNHNY and CDR2 SVGAGI (reference sequence). This CDR3 has 14 amino acids. The DNA of the CDR3 is TGTGCCAGCAGTTACTTCCCAGGCCATTCACCCCTCCACTTT. Protein product: CASSYFPGHSPLHF.

The chain couples TRBV21-1 to TRBJ1-1; the DNA was not compared with TRBD1, the D call given in the table. TRBV21-1 is listed as a pseudogene. The CDR3 runs 15 residues. For the CDR3, the DNA is TGTGCCAGCAGCAATCGGGACACAGTGAACACTGAAGCTTTCTTT. Translating gives CASSNRDTVNTEAFF.

The chain employs TRBV27 and TRBJ1-4, with D tentatively TRBD1 (6 bases). V was pared by 5 bases and J by 5 bases, with 15 bases between. The CDR3 contains 15 residues. Germline CDR1 MNHEY, CDR2 SMNVEV (reference sequence). CDR3 protein: CASSSTGKSNEKLFF. For the CDR3, the DNA is TGTGCCAGCAGTAGCACAGGGAAGTCGAATGAAAAACTGTTTTTT.

This chain joins TRBV5-1 and TRBJ2-3; 14 positions agree with TRBD2. The germline CDR1 and CDR2 sequences are SGHRS and YFSETQ. The V and J ends lost 0 bases and 7 bases, in that order; junction bases with no gene match: 4. The CDR3 runs to 16 residues. CDR3 in DNA: TGCGCCAGCAGCTTGGAGACTAGCGGGGGGGTAAATACGCAGTATTTT. Amino acids: CASSLETSGGVNTQYF.

The V gene is TRBV7-2, the J gene TRBJ2-2; no clear D. This CDR3 contains 15 residues. Germline V gives CDR1 SGHTA, CDR2 FQGNSA. Trimming took off 2 bases at V and 0 bases at J, with 7 bases between the two ends. The CDR3 loop reads CASSLKRTNTGELFF. In DNA form, the CDR3 reads TGTGCCAGCAGCTTAAAGCGTACGAACACCGGGGAGCTGTTTTTT.

The J gene is TRBJ1-2, the V gene TRBV19; a weak D match, TRBD1 (6 bases). The V gene lost 7 bases and the J gene lost 5 bases, with 11 bases spanning the gap. Germline CDR1 reads LNHDA; CDR2 reads SQIVND (reference sequence). The CDR3 covers 12 residues. This CDR3 is CASTYREYGYTF. Here the CDR3 DNA reads TGTGCCAGTACCTACAGGGAGTATGGCTACACCTTC.

The CDR3 bases are TGTGCCAGCTGGTATTTCCGCACAAAGGGGGATCCGCAGTATTTT. Translating gives CASWYFRTKGDPQYF. The gene calls are TRBV5-4 and TRBJ2-3; possibly TRBD1 for D (6 bases). Germline lookup yields CDR1 SGHNT and CDR2 YYREEE (reference sequence). This CDR3 spans 15 amino acids. V lost 7 bases and J 10 bases, leaving 25 bases between the germline ends.